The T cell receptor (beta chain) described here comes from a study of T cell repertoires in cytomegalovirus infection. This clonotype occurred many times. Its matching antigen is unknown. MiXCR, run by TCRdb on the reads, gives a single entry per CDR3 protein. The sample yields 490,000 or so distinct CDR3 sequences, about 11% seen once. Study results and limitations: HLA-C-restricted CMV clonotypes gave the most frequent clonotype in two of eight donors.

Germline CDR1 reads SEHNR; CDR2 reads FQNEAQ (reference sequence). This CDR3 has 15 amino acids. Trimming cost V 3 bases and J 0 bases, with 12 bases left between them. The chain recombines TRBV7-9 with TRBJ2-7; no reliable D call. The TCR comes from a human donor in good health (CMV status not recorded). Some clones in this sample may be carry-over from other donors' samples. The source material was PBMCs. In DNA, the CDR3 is TGTGCCAGCAGCTTTTTCCCAGGCATCTCCTACGAGCAGTACTTC. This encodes CASSFFPGISYEQYF.